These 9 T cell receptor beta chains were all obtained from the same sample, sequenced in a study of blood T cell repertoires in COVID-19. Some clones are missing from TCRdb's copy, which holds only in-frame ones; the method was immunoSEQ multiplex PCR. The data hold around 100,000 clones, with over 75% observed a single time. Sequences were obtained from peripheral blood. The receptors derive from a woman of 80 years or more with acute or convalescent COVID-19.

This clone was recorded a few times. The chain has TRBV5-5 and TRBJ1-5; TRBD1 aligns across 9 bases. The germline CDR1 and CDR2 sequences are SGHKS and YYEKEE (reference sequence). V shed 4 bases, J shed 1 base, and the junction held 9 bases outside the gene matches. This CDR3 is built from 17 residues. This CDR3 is CASSPGQGTWSNQPQHF. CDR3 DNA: TGTGCCAGCAGCCCGGGACAGGGCACATGGAGCAATCAGCCCCAGCATTTT. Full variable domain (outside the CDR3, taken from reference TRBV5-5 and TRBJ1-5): DAGVTQSPTHLIKTRGQQVTLRCSPISGHKSVSWYQQVLGQGPQFIFQYYEKEERGRGNFPDRFSARQFPNYSSELNVNALLLGDSALYLCASSPGQGTWSNQPQHFGDGTRLSIL.

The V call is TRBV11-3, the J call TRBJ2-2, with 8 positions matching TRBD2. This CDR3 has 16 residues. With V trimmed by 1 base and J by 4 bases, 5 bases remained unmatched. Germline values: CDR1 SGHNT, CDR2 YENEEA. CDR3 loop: CASSLGAGGVTGELFF. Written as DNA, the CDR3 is TGTGCCAGCAGCTTAGGTGCGGGGGGTGTCACCGGGGAGCTGTTTTTT. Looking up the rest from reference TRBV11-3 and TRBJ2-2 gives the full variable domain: EAGVVQSPRYKIIEKKQPVAFWCNPISGHNTLYWYLQNLGQGPELLIRYENEEAVDDSQLPKDRFSAERLKGVDSTLKIQPAELGDSAVYLCASSLGAGGVTGELFFGEGSRLTVL.

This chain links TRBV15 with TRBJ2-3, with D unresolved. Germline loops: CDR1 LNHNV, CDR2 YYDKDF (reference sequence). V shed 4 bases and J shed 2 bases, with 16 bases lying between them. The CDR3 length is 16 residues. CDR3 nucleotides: TGTGCCACCAGCAACGCGATAGCCGCACCCACAGATACGCAGTATTTT. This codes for CATSNAIAAPTDTQYF.

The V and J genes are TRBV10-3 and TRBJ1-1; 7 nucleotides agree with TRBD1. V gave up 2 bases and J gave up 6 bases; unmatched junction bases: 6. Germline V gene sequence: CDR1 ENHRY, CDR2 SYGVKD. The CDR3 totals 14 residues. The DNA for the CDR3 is TGTGCCATCAGTGAGGCGAACAGGGGATCTGAAGCTTTCTTT. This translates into CAISEANRGSEAFF.

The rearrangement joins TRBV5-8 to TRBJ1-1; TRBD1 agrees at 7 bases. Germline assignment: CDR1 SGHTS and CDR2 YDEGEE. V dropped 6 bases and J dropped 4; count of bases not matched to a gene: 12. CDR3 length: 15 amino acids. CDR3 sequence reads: CASTKRTGRGTEAFF. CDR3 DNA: TGTGCCAGCACCAAAAGGACAGGAAGGGGCACTGAAGCTTTCTTT.

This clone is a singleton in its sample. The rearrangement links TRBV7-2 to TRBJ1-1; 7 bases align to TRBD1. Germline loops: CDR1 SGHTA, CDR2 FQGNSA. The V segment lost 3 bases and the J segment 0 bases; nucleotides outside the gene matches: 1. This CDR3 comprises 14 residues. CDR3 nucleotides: TGTGCCAGCAGCTTGGGACAGATGAACACTGAAGCTTTCTTT. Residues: CASSLGQMNTEAFF.

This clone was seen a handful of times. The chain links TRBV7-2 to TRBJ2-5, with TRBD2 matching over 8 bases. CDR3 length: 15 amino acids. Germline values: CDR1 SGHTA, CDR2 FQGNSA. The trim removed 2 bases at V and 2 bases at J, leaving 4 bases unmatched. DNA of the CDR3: TGTGCCAGCAGCTTAACGGCGGGAGGACAAGAGACCCAGTACTTC. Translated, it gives CASSLTAGGQETQYF.

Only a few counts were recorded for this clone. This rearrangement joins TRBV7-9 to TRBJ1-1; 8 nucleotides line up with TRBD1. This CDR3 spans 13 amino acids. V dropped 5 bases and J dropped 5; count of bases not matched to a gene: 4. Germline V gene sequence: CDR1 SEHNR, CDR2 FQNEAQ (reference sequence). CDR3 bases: TGTGCCAGCAGCGCAGACAGGGGAACTGAAGCTTTCTTT. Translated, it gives CASSADRGTEAFF.

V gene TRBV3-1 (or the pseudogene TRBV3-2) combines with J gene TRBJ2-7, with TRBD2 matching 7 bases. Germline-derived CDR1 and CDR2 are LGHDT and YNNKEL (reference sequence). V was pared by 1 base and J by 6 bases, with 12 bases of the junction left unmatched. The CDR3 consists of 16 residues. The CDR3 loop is CASSQVGGRASSEQYF. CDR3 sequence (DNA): TGTGCCAGCAGCCAAGTTGGAGGGAGGGCCTCATCCGAGCAGTACTTC.